A single sample is the source of the 26 T cell receptor beta chains below, sequenced in a study of shared clonotypes between healthy human individuals. Data came from immunoSEQ multiplex PCR; TCRdb stores just in-frame clones and leaves some out. Here the sample spans nearly 1 million clones, approximately 80% being singletons. The sequencing sample was made of memory CD4+ T cells sorted from blood. Regarding subset: CD45RA-negative fraction. The receptors were gathered from a man in his late teens or twenties in good health.

The chain employs TRBV11-2 and TRBJ2-5; TRBD1 matches at 8 bases. Germline assignment: CDR1 SGHAT and CDR2 FQNNGV. CDR3 length equals 15 residues. Germline trimming cut 3 bases from V and 4 bases from J; bases unmatched to any gene: 7. The CDR3, as DNA: TGTGCCAGCAGCTTCAGGCGCGACAGGGGAGAGACCCAGTACTTC. Translation gives CASSFRRDRGETQYF.

The CDR3 coding sequence is TGTGCCATCAGTGAGTTACTAGCAGATGAGCAGTTCTTC. Translated: CAISELLADEQFF. The V and J genes are TRBV10-3 and TRBJ2-1, with D maybe TRBD2 (6 bases). Germline CDR1 and CDR2: ENHRY and SYGVKD. The V end lost 1 base, the J end lost 8 bases, and 9 bases lay between the germline ends. The CDR3 contains 13 residues.

This clone has a handful of counts. The CDR3, as DNA: TGTGCCAGCAGTCGGACTAGCCTCTACAATGAGCAGTTCTTC. This sequence encodes CASSRTSLYNEQFF. The chain combines TRBV2 with TRBJ2-1, with 8 bases that match TRBD2. This CDR3 is built from 14 residues. J gave up 3 bases and V 5 bases, and 3 bases lay outside the gene matches. Germline loops: CDR1 SNHLY, CDR2 FYNNEI.

This chain links TRBV10-3 with TRBJ2-5; no reliable D call. The germline CDR1 and CDR2 sequences are ENHRY and SYGVKD. CDR3 size: 12 residues. V shed 4 bases and J shed 5 bases, with 8 bases lying between them. CDR3 sequence: CAISAALETQYF. The CDR3 DNA follows: TGTGCCATCAGTGCGGCTCTTGAGACCCAGTACTTC.

Concerning this clone itself: Other DNA sequences in the same sample also yield this CDR3. The rearrangement joins TRBV18 to TRBJ2-7; the match to TRBD1 covers 9 bases. J lost 1 base, V lost 3 bases, and 4 bases had no gene match. The CDR3 has 15 residues. In germline, CDR1 is KGHSH, CDR2 LQKENI. The CDR3 spells CASSPEGQGSYEQYF. For the CDR3, the DNA is TGTGCCAGCTCACCGGAGGGACAGGGATCCTACGAGCAGTACTTC.

CDR3 in amino acids: CAIRTGTATYEQYF. Written as DNA, the CDR3 is TGTGCCATCAGAACCGGGACAGCTACCTACGAGCAGTACTTC. The gene calls are TRBV10-3 and TRBJ2-7, with TRBD1 matching 7 bases. The CDR3 contains 14 residues. Per germline, CDR1 ENHRY and CDR2 SYGVKD. The junction had 7 bases not matched to a gene; V was cut back by 6 bases and J by 2 bases.

The chain links TRBV7-6 to TRBJ2-7; D may be TRBD2 (5 bases). Germline loops: CDR1 SGHVS, CDR2 FNYEAQ. The CDR3 runs to 15 residues. V was clipped by 4 bases and J by 3 bases, with 16 bases between them. The CDR3 loop reads CASSSSSGGFYEQYF. CDR3 DNA: TGTGCCAGCAGCTCATCCTCCGGCGGGTTCTACGAGCAGTACTTC. The full variable domain, in which reference TRBV7-6 and TRBJ2-7 provide the parts outside the CDR3, is GAGVSQSPRYKVTKRGQDVALRCDPISGHVSLYWYRQALGQGPEFLTYFNYEAQQDKSGLPNDRFSAERPEGSISTLTIQRTEQRDSAMYRCASSSSSGGFYEQYFGPGTRLTVT.

This clone came up a few times. The J gene is TRBJ1-2, the V gene TRBV2, with 7 nucleotides matching TRBD1. The trim removed 5 bases at V and 4 bases at J, leaving 4 bases unmatched. This CDR3 is 13 amino acids long. Looked up from germline, CDR1 is SNHLY and CDR2 is FYNNEI. The CDR3 spells CASSRDRIYGYTF. The CDR3 region has the DNA TGTGCCAGCAGTCGGGACAGAATCTATGGCTACACCTTC. Variable domain in full (rest from reference TRBV2 and TRBJ1-2): EPEVTQTPSHQVTQMGQEVILRCVPISNHLYFYWYRQILGQKVEFLVSFYNNEISEKSEIFDDQFSVERPDGSNFTLKIRSTKLEDSAMYFCASSRDRIYGYTFGSGTRLTVV.

The J gene is TRBJ1-6, the V gene TRBV14; 9 nucleotides agree with TRBD1. Germline V CDR1 and CDR2: SGHDN, FVKESK. The CDR3 has 17 residues. V was pared by 2 bases and J by 7 bases, with 9 bases of the junction left unmatched. The CDR3 is CASSQSLTGGWNSPLHF. CDR3 in DNA: TGTGCCAGCAGCCAATCCCTTACAGGGGGCTGGAATTCACCCCTCCACTTT.

V is TRBV19 and J is TRBJ2-1; TRBD2 matches at 11 bases. Germline V gene data show CDR1 as LNHDA and CDR2 as SQIVND (reference sequence). CDR3 size: 16 residues. V trimming: 4 bases; J trimming: 8 bases; junction bases outside the gene matches: 10. The CDR3 region is CASSTTLAGGIYEQFF. The CDR3 DNA is TGTGCCAGTAGTACTACCTTAGCGGGGGGGATCTATGAGCAGTTCTTC.

The rearrangement links TRBV5-1 to TRBJ1-5, with D tentatively TRBD1 (5 bases). Trimming shortened V by 0 bases and J by 2 bases, and 9 bases separated the two germline ends. Germline-derived CDR1 and CDR2 are SGHRS and YFSETQ. The CDR3 contains 15 residues. DNA for the CDR3: TGCGCCAGCAGCTTGGAGGGGACCGGCAATCAGCCCCAGCATTTT. It specifies CASSLEGTGNQPQHF.

The chain has TRBV2 and TRBJ2-2, with no clear D. The V gene's germline CDR1 is SNHLY and CDR2 FYNNEI. CDR3 length equals 15 residues. The V gene lost 0 bases and the J gene lost 5 bases, with 10 bases spanning the gap. The CDR3 bases are TGTGCCAGCAGTGAAGCGGAACCTACGACCGGGGAGCTGTTTTTT. Translating gives CASSEAEPTTGELFF. Complete variable domain (other parts from reference TRBV2 and TRBJ2-2): EPEVTQTPSHQVTQMGQEVILRCVPISNHLYFYWYRQILGQKVEFLVSFYNNEISEKSEIFDDQFSVERPDGSNFTLKIRSTKLEDSAMYFCASSEAEPTTGELFFGEGSRLTVL.

This clone has just a few counts. The gene calls are TRBV5-1 and TRBJ2-6; D is ambiguous. The germline CDR1 and CDR2 sequences are SGHRS and YFSETQ. V was trimmed by 4 bases and J by 2 bases, leaving 10 bases between them. The length of the CDR3 is 15 residues. The CDR3 loop is CASSAGKTGANVLTF. Here the CDR3 DNA reads TGCGCCAGCAGCGCCGGAAAAACTGGGGCCAACGTCCTGACTTTC.

The J gene is TRBJ1-6, the V gene TRBV6-4; D uncertain. The CDR3 has 14 amino acids. Trimming shortened V by 3 bases and J by 2 bases, and 5 bases separated the two germline ends. In germline, CDR1 is MRHNA, CDR2 SNTAGT. The CDR3 DNA sequence: TGTGCCAGCAGTGAAATGGCCTATAATTCACCCCTCCACTTT. Translating gives CASSEMAYNSPLHF.

The chain couples TRBV5-8 to TRBJ1-3; TRBD1 is a possible D gene (6 bases). Germline assignment: CDR1 SGHTS and CDR2 YDEGEE. Trimming left V 1 base short and J 4 bases short, with 9 bases between. This CDR3 comprises 14 residues. CDR3 DNA: TGTGCCAGCAGCTTGCAAACAGGGGGAAACACCATATATTTT. Translating it yields CASSLQTGGNTIYF.

The J gene is TRBJ1-2, the V gene TRBV10-3, with 7 bases lining up with TRBD1. Germline assignment: CDR1 ENHRY and CDR2 SYGVKD. The CDR3 is made up of 17 amino acids. The V gene end was trimmed by 4 bases and the J gene end by 0 bases; junction bases not matched to a gene: 11. The CDR3 DNA sequence: TGTGCCATCAGTGGGGACAGTCCTCTCATAACTAACTATGGCTACACCTTC. As protein: CAISGDSPLITNYGYTF.

The table lists this clone with a count of one. The V call is TRBV11-2, the J call TRBJ2-7; 10 nucleotides match TRBD2. The CDR3 is 16 residues long. Germline assignment: CDR1 SGHAT and CDR2 FQNNGV. Trimming took 5 bases from V and 5 from J; bases not matched to a gene: 12. Here the CDR3 reads CASSPTPASGSHEQYF. The CDR3 DNA sequence: TGTGCCAGCAGCCCCACGCCCGCTAGCGGGAGCCACGAGCAGTACTTC.

This clone was counted once. CDR3 amino acids: CASALVSTNYGYTF. The DNA of the CDR3 is TGTGCCAGCGCCCTAGTTTCAACCAACTATGGCTACACCTTC. This chain connects TRBV6-1 to TRBJ1-2; D remains ambiguous. The CDR3 has 14 residues. Trimming took 8 bases from V and 2 from J, leaving 15 bases between them. In germline, CDR1 is MNHNS, CDR2 SASEGT.

The genes are TRBV4-2 and TRBJ2-1; 14 nucleotides match TRBD2. V lost 1 base to trimming and J lost 4 bases; unmatched junction nucleotides: 3. CDR3 length: 17 amino acids. Germline CDR1 and CDR2: LGHNA and YNFKEQ. CDR3 in amino acids: CASSQATSGGAYNEQFF. CDR3 coding DNA: TGTGCCAGCAGCCAAGCGACTAGCGGGGGGGCATACAATGAGCAGTTCTTC.

This chain uses TRBV7-3 with TRBJ1-5, with D possibly being TRBD1 (6 bases). Trimming took off 0 bases at V and 6 bases at J, with 18 bases between the two ends. Germline V gene sequence: CDR1 SGHTA, CDR2 FQGTGA. There are 17 residues in the CDR3. CDR3 sequence reads: CASSLTKRGPRGQPQHF. CDR3 nucleotide sequence: TGTGCCAGCAGCTTAACTAAGCGGGGGCCGAGAGGTCAGCCCCAGCATTTT.

V usage is TRBV6-5 and J usage is TRBJ1-2, with D unresolved. The V gene's germline CDR1 is MNHEY and CDR2 SVGAGI. V gave up 5 bases and J gave up 4 bases, with 11 bases separating them. The CDR3 consists of 13 residues. This CDR3 is CASSPTNSYGYTF. Here the CDR3 DNA reads TGTGCCAGCAGTCCCACCAATTCCTATGGCTACACCTTC.

This chain connects TRBV2 to TRBJ1-2, with a weak D call TRBD1 (6 bases). The CDR3 totals 15 residues. Germline lookup yields CDR1 SNHLY and CDR2 FYNNEI. V lost 6 bases and J lost 6, with 20 bases in between. The CDR3 DNA is TGTGCCAGCAGACCGACAGGAGGTCCCCTTAATGGCTACACCTTC. It is translated as CASRPTGGPLNGYTF.

The CDR3 protein is CASYRQGFGTDTQYF. The CDR3 DNA follows: TGTGCCAGCTATCGACAAGGCTTCGGCACAGATACGCAGTATTTT. This chain uses TRBV5-4 with TRBJ2-3; D remains unclear. CDR1 and CDR2 from the germline V gene are SGHNT and YYREEE (reference sequence). With 7 bases removed from V and 1 base from J, the gap between germline ends came to 16 bases. The CDR3 loop spans 15 amino acids.

This clone was recorded only once. V usage is TRBV7-9 and J usage is TRBJ2-1; 7 bases fit TRBD2. With 5 bases clipped from V and 15 bases from J, the junction kept 10 bases outside the gene matches. This CDR3 region has 12 residues. Per the germline V gene, CDR1 is SEHNR and CDR2 is FQNEAQ (reference sequence). CDR3 DNA: TGTGCCAGCAGCCCTGGGGGGGGGATGGCGTTCTTC. Amino acids: CASSPGGGMAFF.

The chain has TRBV30 and TRBJ2-3; TRBD1 aligns across 8 bases. Germline CDR1 GTSNPN, CDR2 SVGIG (reference sequence). CDR3 size: 15 residues. Trimming cost V 3 bases and J 4 bases; bases outside gene matches: 9. CDR3 sequence reads: CAWRLAGGFPDTQYF. In nucleotides, the CDR3 is TGTGCCTGGAGATTGGCAGGGGGCTTCCCAGATACGCAGTATTTT.

This chain uses TRBV10-1 with TRBJ1-1; D might be TRBD1 (6 bases). Per germline, CDR1 WNHNN and CDR2 SYGVQD (reference sequence). The CDR3 is made up of 13 amino acids. V was trimmed by 10 bases and J by 1 base, leaving 13 bases between them. CDR3 sequence reads: CANREGPNTEAFF. The DNA for the CDR3 is TGCGCCAACAGGGAGGGGCCGAACACTGAAGCTTTCTTT.